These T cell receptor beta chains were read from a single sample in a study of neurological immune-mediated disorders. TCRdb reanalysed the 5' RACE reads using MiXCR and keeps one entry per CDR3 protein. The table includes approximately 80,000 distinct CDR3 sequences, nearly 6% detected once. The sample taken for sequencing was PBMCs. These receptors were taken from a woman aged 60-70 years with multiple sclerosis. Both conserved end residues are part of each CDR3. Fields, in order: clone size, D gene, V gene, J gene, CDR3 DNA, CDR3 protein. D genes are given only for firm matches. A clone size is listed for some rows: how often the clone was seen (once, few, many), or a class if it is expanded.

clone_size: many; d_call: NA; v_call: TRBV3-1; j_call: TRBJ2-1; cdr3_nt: TGTGCCAGCAGCCAAGATCCCCGAAATGAGCAGTTCTTC; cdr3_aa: CASSQDPRNEQFF
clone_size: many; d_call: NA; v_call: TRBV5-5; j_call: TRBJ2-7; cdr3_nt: TGTGCCAGCAGCTTCGAGAGACAGTCAGAGCAGTACTTC; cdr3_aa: CASSFERQSEQYF
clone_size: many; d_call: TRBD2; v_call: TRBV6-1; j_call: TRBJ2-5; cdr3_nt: TGTGCCAGCAGAATAGCGGGGGGGCCGTTAGAGACCCAGTACTTC; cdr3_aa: CASRIAGGPLETQYF
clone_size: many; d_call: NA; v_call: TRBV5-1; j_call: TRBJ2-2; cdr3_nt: TGCGCCAGCAGCTTGGTGAGGACCGGGGAGCTGTTTTTT; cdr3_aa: CASSLVRTGELFF
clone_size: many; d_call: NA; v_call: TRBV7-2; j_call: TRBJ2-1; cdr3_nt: TGTGCCAGCAGCTTACAGGGTAGCTCCTACAATGAGCAGTTCTTC; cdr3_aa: CASSLQGSSYNEQFF
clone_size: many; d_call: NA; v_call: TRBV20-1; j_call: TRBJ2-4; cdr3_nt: TGCAGTGCTAAGGACCTAGCCAAAAACATTCAGTACTTC; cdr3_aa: CSAKDLAKNIQYF
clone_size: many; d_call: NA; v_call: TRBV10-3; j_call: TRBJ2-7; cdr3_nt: TGTGCCATCAGTGCAATATCGGGCAGCTACGAGCAGTACTTC; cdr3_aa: CAISAISGSYEQYF
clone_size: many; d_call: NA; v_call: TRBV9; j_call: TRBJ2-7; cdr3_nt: TGTGCCAGCAGCGTAGCGGACAGTGTCCTCGAGCAGTACTTC; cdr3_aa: CASSVADSVLEQYF
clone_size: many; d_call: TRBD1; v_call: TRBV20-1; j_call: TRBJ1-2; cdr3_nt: TGCAGTGGCTTGCAAGGGGGCGCAGAAGCCTATGGCTACACCTTC; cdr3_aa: CSGLQGGAEAYGYTF
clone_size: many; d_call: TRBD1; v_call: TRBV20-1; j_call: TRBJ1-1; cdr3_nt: TGCAGTGCTGACAGGGGGGAAAACACTGAAGCTTTCTTT; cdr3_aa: CSADRGENTEAFF
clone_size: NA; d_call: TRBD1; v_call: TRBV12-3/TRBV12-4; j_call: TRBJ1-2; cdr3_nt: TGTGCCAGCACCCCGATAGACAGGGGTAATGGCTACACCTTC; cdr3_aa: CASTPIDRGNGYTF
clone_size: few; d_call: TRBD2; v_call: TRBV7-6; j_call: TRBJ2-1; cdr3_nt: TGTGCCAGCAGCTTAGGTACTAGCGGGGACTCTTCTGAGCAGTTCTTC; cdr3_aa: CASSLGTSGDSSEQFF
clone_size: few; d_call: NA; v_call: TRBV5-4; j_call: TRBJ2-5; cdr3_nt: TGTGCCAGCAGCTTGATGGCAGCAGAAGAGACCCAGTACTTC; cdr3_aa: CASSLMAAEETQYF
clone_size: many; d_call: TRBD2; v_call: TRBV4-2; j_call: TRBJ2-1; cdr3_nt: TGTGCCAGCAGCCAAGATATGTCGGGGGGATGGGAGCAGTTCTTC; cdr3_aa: CASSQDMSGGWEQFF
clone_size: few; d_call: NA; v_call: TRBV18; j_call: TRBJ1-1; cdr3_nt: TGTGCCAGCTCACCCGCCGGGGGACTTGAAGCTTTCTTT; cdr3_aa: CASSPAGGLEAFF
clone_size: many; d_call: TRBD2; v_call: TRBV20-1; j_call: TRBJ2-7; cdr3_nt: TGCAGTGCTAGAGATCTGGCGAGGGTCAGGGAGGGCGAGCAGTACTTC; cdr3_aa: CSARDLARVREGEQYF
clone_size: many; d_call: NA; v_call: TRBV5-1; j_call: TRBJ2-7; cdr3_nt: TGCGCCAGCAGCTTGGATGCTAGCTCCTACGAGCAGTACTTC; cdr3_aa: CASSLDASSYEQYF
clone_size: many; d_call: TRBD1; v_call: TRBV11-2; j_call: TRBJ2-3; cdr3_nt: TGTGCCAGCAGCTTAACTAGGGGGCGCACGGATACGCAGTATTTT; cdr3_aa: CASSLTRGRTDTQYF
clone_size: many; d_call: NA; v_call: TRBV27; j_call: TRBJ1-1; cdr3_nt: TGTGCCAGCAGTTTTTCAGGTAACACTGAAGCTTTCTTT; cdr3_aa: CASSFSGNTEAFF
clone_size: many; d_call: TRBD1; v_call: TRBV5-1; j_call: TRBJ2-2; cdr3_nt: TGCGCCAGCAGCTTGGAGCCAGGGGGCGTTCGCACCGGGGAGCTGTTTTTT; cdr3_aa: CASSLEPGGVRTGELFF
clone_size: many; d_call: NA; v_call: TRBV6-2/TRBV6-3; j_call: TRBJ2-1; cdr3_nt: TGTGCCAGCAGTTACTCTAGGGGGACTGAGCAGTTCTTC; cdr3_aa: CASSYSRGTEQFF
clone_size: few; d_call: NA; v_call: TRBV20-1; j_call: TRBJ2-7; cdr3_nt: TGCAGTGCTAGAGATATGAAGCCTCAATCCTACGAGCAGTACTTC; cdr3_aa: CSARDMKPQSYEQYF
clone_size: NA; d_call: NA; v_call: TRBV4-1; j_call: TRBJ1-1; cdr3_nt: TGCGCCAACAGCCAAGATCAGGCTGGGCCGACTGAAGCTTTCTTT; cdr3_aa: CANSQDQAGPTEAFF
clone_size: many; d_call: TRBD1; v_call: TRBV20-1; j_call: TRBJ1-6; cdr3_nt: TGCAGTGCTAAACGACAGGGCCGGGGTTCACCCCTCCACTTT; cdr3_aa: CSAKRQGRGSPLHF
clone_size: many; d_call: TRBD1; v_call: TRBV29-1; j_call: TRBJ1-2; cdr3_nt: TGCAGCGTTGGGACAGGGTTAGGAGACTATGGCTACACCTTC; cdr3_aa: CSVGTGLGDYGYTF
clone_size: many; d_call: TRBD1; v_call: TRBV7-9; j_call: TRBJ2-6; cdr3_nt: TGTGCCAGCAGCTACGGGACAGGGGGGTCCTCTGGGGCCAACGTCCTGACTTTC; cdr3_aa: CASSYGTGGSSGANVLTF
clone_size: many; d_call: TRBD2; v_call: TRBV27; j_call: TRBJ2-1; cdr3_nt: TGTGCCAGTGGCGGGGGGGACCCCTACAATGAGCAGTTCTTC; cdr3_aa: CASGGGDPYNEQFF
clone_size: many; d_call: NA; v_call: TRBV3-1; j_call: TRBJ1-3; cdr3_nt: TGTGCCAGCAGCCAGTCCTCTGGAAACACCATATATTTT; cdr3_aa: CASSQSSGNTIYF
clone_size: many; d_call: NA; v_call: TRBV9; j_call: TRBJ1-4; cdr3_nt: TGTGCCAGCAGCGTCAGGCCAACTAATGAAAAACTGTTTTTT; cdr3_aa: CASSVRPTNEKLFF
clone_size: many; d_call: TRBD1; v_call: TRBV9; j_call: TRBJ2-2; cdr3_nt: TGTGCCAGCAGTTCGGGACAGGCGAACACCGGGGAGCTGTTTTTT; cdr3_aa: CASSSGQANTGELFF
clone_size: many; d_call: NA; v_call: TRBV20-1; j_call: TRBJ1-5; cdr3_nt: TGCAGTGCTCCCAACCCGATACGCCAGCATTTT; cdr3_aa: CSAPNPIRQHF
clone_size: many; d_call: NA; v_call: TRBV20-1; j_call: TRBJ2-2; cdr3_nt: TGCAGTGCTAATAGAGGGAACACCGGGGAGCTGTTTTTT; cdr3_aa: CSANRGNTGELFF
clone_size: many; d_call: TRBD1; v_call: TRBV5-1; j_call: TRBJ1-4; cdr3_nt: TGCGCCAGCAGCCCCTCGGCAGGGGGCGGTGAAAAACTGTTTTTT; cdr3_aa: CASSPSAGGGEKLFF
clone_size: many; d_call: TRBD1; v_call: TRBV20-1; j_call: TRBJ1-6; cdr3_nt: TGCAGTGCTAGCCCCGGGACAGCTAATTCACCCCTCCACTTT; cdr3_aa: CSASPGTANSPLHF
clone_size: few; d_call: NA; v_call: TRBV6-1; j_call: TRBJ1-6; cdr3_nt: TGTGCCAGCAGTGAAGCGGTTTGGGGGAACTCACCCCTCCACTTT; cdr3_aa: CASSEAVWGNSPLHF